The sequence of this T cell receptor (beta chain) was determined in a study of beta chain features in type 1 diabetes. Regarding the study as a whole: The study found moderately but significantly shorter TCRB CDR3s in all four CD4+ subsets of Type 1 diabetes patients.

What was sequenced were expressed TCRB transcripts, since all of the isolated RNA had been reverse transcribed. The repertoire was sequenced with immunoSEQ multiplex PCR; TCRdb's copy has only in-frame clones and lacks some. The sample shows 600,000 to 700,000 clones, around 12% of them seen only once. CDR1 and CDR2 from the germline V gene are MNHEY and SVGAGI. V shed 8 bases and J 3 bases; nucleotides not matched to a gene: 13. This CDR3 is 15 amino acids long. Sorting based on CD45RO/CCR7/CD25/CD127/CD95/CD27 separated CD4+ naive, central memory, regulatory and stem cell-like memory cells. This clone turned up a few times. Its antigen remains unidentified.

This chain joins TRBV6-5 and TRBJ2-7; 7 bases are shared with TRBD1. This clonotype was obtained from a man in his thirties or forties with type 1 diabetes. The sequencing sample was made of naive CD4+ T cells from blood. The CDR3 sequence is CASGVAGTALYEQYF. CDR3 nucleotide sequence: TGTGCCAGCGGAGTTGCCGGGACAGCTCTCTACGAGCAGTACTTC.